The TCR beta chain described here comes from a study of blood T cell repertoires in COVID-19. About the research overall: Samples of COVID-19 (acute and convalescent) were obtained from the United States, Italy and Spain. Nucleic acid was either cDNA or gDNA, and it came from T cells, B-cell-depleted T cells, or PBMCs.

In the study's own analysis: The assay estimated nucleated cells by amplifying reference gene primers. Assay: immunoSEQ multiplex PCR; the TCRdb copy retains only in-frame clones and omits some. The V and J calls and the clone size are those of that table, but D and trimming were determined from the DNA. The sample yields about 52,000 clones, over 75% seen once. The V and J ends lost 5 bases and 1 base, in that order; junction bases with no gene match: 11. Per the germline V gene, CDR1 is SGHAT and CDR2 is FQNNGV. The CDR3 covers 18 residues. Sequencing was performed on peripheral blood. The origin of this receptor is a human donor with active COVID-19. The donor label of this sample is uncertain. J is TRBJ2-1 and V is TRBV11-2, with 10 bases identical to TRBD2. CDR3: CASSRSGGLAISYNEQFF. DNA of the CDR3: TGTGCCAGCAGCCGTAGCGGGGGGTTAGCCATATCCTACAATGAGCAGTTCTTC. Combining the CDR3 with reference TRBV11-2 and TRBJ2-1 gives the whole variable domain EAGVAQSPRYKIIEKRQSVAFWCNPISGHATLYWYQQILGQGPKLLIQFQNNGVVDDSQLPKDRFSAERLKGVDSTLKIQPAKLEDSAVYLCASSRSGGLAISYNEQFFGPGTRLTVL.